The 21 T cell receptor beta chains presented below share a single source sample, sequenced in a study of cytomegalovirus exposure and HLA in healthy donors. In the PCR, 60 Vbeta and 13 Jbeta primers were used. Clones were read by immunoSEQ multiplex PCR, and TCRdb kept only the in-frame ones, dropping some. The sample holds about 86,000 clones, around 80% seen once. Material for sequencing was PBMCs. The receptors shown here come from a male donor in good health and CMV-seropositive.

In DNA, the CDR3 is TGTGCCAGCAGCTTTGTTCCGGACAGTGCCCCCTACGAGCAGTACTTC. As protein: CASSFVPDSAPYEQYF. V and J are TRBV5-5 and TRBJ2-7, with D maybe TRBD1 (6 bases). V lost 2 bases and J lost 2, with 17 bases in between. In germline, CDR1 is SGHKS, CDR2 YYEKEE (reference sequence). This CDR3 region has 16 residues.

This chain connects TRBV10-3 to TRBJ2-3; 7 positions agree with TRBD2. Trimming took 6 bases from V and 0 from J; bases not matched to a gene: 3. The germline CDR1 and CDR2 sequences are ENHRY and SYGVKD. The CDR3 consists of 14 residues. CDR3 nucleotides: TGTGCCATCAGAGGGGACTATAGCACAGATACGCAGTATTTT. It specifies CAIRGDYSTDTQYF.

This chain links TRBV5-1 with TRBJ2-1; D gene ambiguous. The V end lost 1 base, the J end lost 4 bases, and 6 bases lay between the germline ends. Per germline, CDR1 SGHRS and CDR2 YFSETQ. The CDR3 sequence is 13 residues long. CDR3 bases: TGCGCCAGCAGCTTGTTAACATACAATGAGCAGTTCTTC. This codes for CASSLLTYNEQFF.

The gene calls are TRBV2 and TRBJ2-3; tentatively, D is TRBD1 (6 bases). The CDR3 runs to 14 residues. Germline lookup yields CDR1 SNHLY and CDR2 FYNNEI. The ends were cut back, 5 bases at V and 0 bases at J, with 9 bases in the middle. The CDR3 bases are TGTGCCAGCAGTAGGACAGCTAGCACAGATACGCAGTATTTT. Protein sequence: CASSRTASTDTQYF.

This chain uses TRBV7-9 with TRBJ2-4, with D possibly being TRBD1 (5 bases). Looked up from germline, CDR1 is SEHNR and CDR2 is FQNEAQ (reference sequence). The CDR3 covers 17 residues. With 5 bases removed from V and 1 base from J, the gap between germline ends came to 18 bases. The CDR3 region is CASSPRPDSVAKNIQYF. The DNA for the CDR3 is TGTGCCAGCAGCCCCCGACCTGACAGCGTGGCCAAAAACATTCAGTACTTC.

The chain recombines TRBV6-1 with TRBJ2-7; 7 bases agree with TRBD1. Germline V lookup: CDR1 MNHNS, CDR2 SASEGT. V shed 4 bases, J shed 0 bases, and the junction held 3 bases outside the gene matches. CDR3 length: 14 residues. CDR3 bases: TGTGCCAGCAGTGTTGGGACAGTCTCCTACGAGCAGTACTTC. Protein sequence: CASSVGTVSYEQYF.

This rearrangement joins TRBV5-1 to TRBJ2-1; 7 nucleotides match TRBD2. The V and J ends lost 0 bases and 5 bases, in that order; junction bases with no gene match: 5. CDR1 SGHRS and CDR2 YFSETQ come from the germline V gene. The CDR3 runs 15 residues. CDR3 in amino acids: CASSLVSLANNEQFF. The CDR3 bases are TGCGCCAGCAGCTTGGTATCACTAGCGAACAATGAGCAGTTCTTC.

This sequence joins TRBV19 and TRBJ2-1; tentatively, D is TRBD2 (5 bases). The CDR3 length is 14 residues. The V and J ends lost 6 bases and 6 bases respectively, with 15 bases between them. Looked up from germline, CDR1 is LNHDA and CDR2 is SQIVND (reference sequence). The CDR3 region is CASRARAEINEQFF. The CDR3, as DNA: TGTGCCAGTAGGGCGAGAGCGGAAATCAATGAGCAGTTCTTC.

This clone was observed a few times. The rearrangement joins TRBV6-5 to TRBJ2-1; TRBD2 matches 11 bases. V shed 5 bases and J 7 bases; nucleotides not matched to a gene: 7. Germline V gives CDR1 MNHEY, CDR2 SVGAGI. There are 15 residues in the CDR3. The CDR3 here is CASSPRLAGWNEQFF. The CDR3 DNA is TGTGCCAGCAGTCCTAGACTAGCGGGGTGGAATGAGCAGTTCTTC.

The genes are TRBV5-1 and TRBJ1-1; perhaps TRBD1 as D (5 bases). V was trimmed by 1 base and J by 0 bases, leaving 16 bases between them. The CDR3 has 17 residues. Germline loops: CDR1 SGHRS, CDR2 YFSETQ. CDR3 DNA sequence: TGCGCCAGCAGCTTGAGGGGTGAAAGTATTATGAACACTGAAGCTTTCTTT. Its translation: CASSLRGESIMNTEAFF.

The chain links TRBV2 to TRBJ2-7; 7 bases are a match to TRBD2. Germline assignment: CDR1 SNHLY and CDR2 FYNNEI. This CDR3 has 13 residues. V gave up 4 bases and J gave up 4 bases; unmatched junction bases: 4. This chain's CDR3 is CASSVGGLYEQYF. The CDR3 DNA reads TGTGCCAGCAGTGTGGGGGGGTTGTACGAGCAGTACTTC.

The chain recombines TRBV7-9 with TRBJ2-7, with 10 nucleotides matching TRBD2. The CDR3 has 17 residues. V gave up 5 bases and J gave up 5 bases; unmatched junction bases: 15. CDR1 and CDR2 (germline): SEHNR, FQNEAQ (reference sequence). CDR3 amino acids: CASSPPLSGREGDEQYF. CDR3 nucleotides: TGTGCCAGCAGCCCGCCCCTGAGCGGGAGGGAGGGCGACGAGCAGTACTTC. Using reference TRBV7-9 and TRBJ2-7 for the parts outside the CDR3, the full variable domain is DTGVSQNPRHKITKRGQNVTFRCDPISEHNRLYWYRQTLGQGPEFLTYFQNEAQLEKSRLLSDRFSAERPKGSFSTLEIQRTEQGDSAMYLCASSPPLSGREGDEQYFGPGTRLTVT.

This clone was counted a single time. The rearrangement links TRBV7-2 to TRBJ1-5; D is unresolved. CDR1 and CDR2 (germline): SGHTA, FQGNSA. This CDR3 region has 14 residues. Between the trimmed V and J ends, which lost 1 base and 7 bases, there was a span of 11 bases. The CDR3 here is CASSLEAGWQPQHF. Written as DNA, the CDR3 is TGTGCCAGCAGCTTAGAGGCAGGTTGGCAGCCCCAGCATTTT.

The chain has TRBV28 and TRBJ1-2; 7 nucleotides align to TRBD1. Germline assignment: CDR1 MDHEN and CDR2 SYDVKM. V gave up 7 bases and J gave up 4 bases; unmatched junction bases: 9. This CDR3 contains 14 residues. The DNA of the CDR3 is TGTGCCAGCACCTCCGCCGGGACAGCCTATGGCTACACCTTC. Protein product: CASTSAGTAYGYTF.

This chain joins TRBV28 and TRBJ2-6; weak D call: TRBD2 (5 bases). The CDR3 consists of 18 residues. Germline values: CDR1 MDHEN, CDR2 SYDVKM. The V and J ends lost 6 bases and 0 bases respectively, with 18 bases between them. CDR3 region: CASSAPGRALSGANVLTF. CDR3 nucleotide sequence: TGTGCCAGCAGCGCCCCCGGGCGGGCACTCTCTGGGGCCAACGTCCTGACTTTC.

The J gene is TRBJ1-6, the V gene TRBV25-1; TRBD1 is a possible D gene (5 bases). The V gene lost 6 bases and the J gene lost 10 bases, with 19 bases spanning the gap. Germline lookup yields CDR1 MGHDK and CDR2 SYGVNS. The CDR3 totals 15 residues. The CDR3 sequence is CASSPPTVVPSPLHF. The CDR3 DNA reads TGTGCCAGCAGCCCTCCGACAGTGGTACCCTCACCCCTCCACTTT.

CDR3 sequence: CASSLESAAHYEQYF. CDR3 DNA: TGTGCCAGCAGCTTAGAATCTGCGGCCCACTACGAGCAGTACTTC. V usage is TRBV7-2 and J usage is TRBJ2-7; D unresolved. Germline assignment: CDR1 SGHTA and CDR2 FQGNSA. The CDR3 has 15 amino acids. Deletions cut 1 base from V and 3 bases from J, with 13 bases between. Looking up the rest from reference TRBV7-2 and TRBJ2-7 gives the full variable domain: GAGVSQSPSNKVTEKGKDVELRCDPISGHTALYWYRQSLGQGLEFLIYFQGNSAPDKSGLPSDRFSAERTGGSVSTLTIQRTQQEDSAVYLCASSLESAAHYEQYFGPGTRLTVT.

This chain joins TRBV18 and TRBJ1-5; D perhaps matches TRBD1 (6 bases). The V and J ends lost 3 bases and 1 base respectively, with 13 bases between them. CDR3 size: 16 residues. Germline V gene lookup returns CDR1 KGHSH and CDR2 LQKENI. DNA for the CDR3: TGTGCCAGCTCACCTACTTCACAGGGAAGCAATCAGCCCCAGCATTTT. Its translation is CASSPTSQGSNQPQHF.

The chain has TRBV11-2 and TRBJ2-7; TRBD2 might be the D (5 bases). Germline CDR1 SGHAT, CDR2 FQNNGV. This CDR3 region has 13 residues. The V gene lost 4 bases and the J gene lost 7 bases, with 14 bases spanning the gap. CDR3 sequence: CASSSERRWEQYF. CDR3 nucleotide sequence: TGTGCCAGCAGCTCAGAGCGGCGCTGGGAGCAGTACTTC.

The V gene is TRBV28, the J gene TRBJ1-2, with 9 bases aligning to TRBD1. The trim removed 5 bases at V and 6 bases at J, leaving 16 bases unmatched. Looked up from germline, CDR1 is MDHEN and CDR2 is SYDVKM. This CDR3 is built from 17 residues. The CDR3 nucleotides are TGTGCCAGCAGTACTATCACAGGGGGCGCAAAGGCCGATGGCTACACCTTC. As protein: CASSTITGGAKADGYTF.

The chain combines TRBV2 with TRBJ2-7; 7 bases align to TRBD2. The CDR3 has 14 amino acids. The V gene end was trimmed by 2 bases and the J gene end by 3 bases; junction bases not matched to a gene: 4. The germline gives CDR1 SNHLY, CDR2 FYNNEI. As DNA, the CDR3 is TGTGCCAGCAGTGAACGGCGGGAGTTCTACGAGCAGTACTTC. The encoded protein is CASSERREFYEQYF.